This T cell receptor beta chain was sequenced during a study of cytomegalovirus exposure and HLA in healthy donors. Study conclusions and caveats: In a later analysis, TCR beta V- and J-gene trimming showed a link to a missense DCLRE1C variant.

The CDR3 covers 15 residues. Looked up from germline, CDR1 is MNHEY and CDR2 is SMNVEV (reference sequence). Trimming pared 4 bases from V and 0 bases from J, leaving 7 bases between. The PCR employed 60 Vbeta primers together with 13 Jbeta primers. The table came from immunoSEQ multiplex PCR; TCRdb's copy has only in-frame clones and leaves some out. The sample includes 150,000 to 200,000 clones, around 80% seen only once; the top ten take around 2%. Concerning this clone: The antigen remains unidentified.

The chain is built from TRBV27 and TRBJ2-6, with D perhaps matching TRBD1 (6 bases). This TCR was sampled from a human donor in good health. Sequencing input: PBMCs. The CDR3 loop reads CASSWTVSGANVLTF. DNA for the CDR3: TGTGCCAGCAGTTGGACAGTCTCTGGGGCCAACGTCCTGACTTTC. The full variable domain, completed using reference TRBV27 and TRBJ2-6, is EAQVTQNPRYLITVTGKKLTVTCSQNMNHEYMSWYRQDPGLGLRQIYYSMNVEVTDKGDVPEGYKVSRKEKRNFPLILESPSPNQTSLYFCASSWTVSGANVLTFGAGSRLTVL.